Sequencing of this T cell receptor beta chain was carried out in a study of read filtering for tumor transcriptome and immune sequencing. The table lists this clonotype with many counts. Trimming cost V 9 bases and J 1 base, with 15 bases left between them. The V gene's germline CDR1 is MDHEN and CDR2 SYDVKM. The CDR3 runs to 14 residues. The library was built from about 400 ng RNA with molecular barcoded adaptors for alpha/delta and beta/gamma chains. TCRdb independently ran MiXCR on the reads; one entry per CDR3 protein. Here the sample spans approximately 65,000 distinct CDR3 sequences, 11% to 15% being singletons.

The sample consisted of a population of CD138-negative cells sorted from bone marrow. The gene calls are TRBV28 and TRBJ1-1; possibly TRBD1 for D (5 bases). The receptor's source is a donor at least 40 years old with multiple myeloma. The CDR3 region has the DNA TGTGCCAGTCCGGGGCGGGGACGGAACACTGAAGCTTTCTTT. Amino acids: CASPGRGRNTEAFF.